This T cell receptor beta chain was identified in a study of blood T cell repertoires in COVID-19. Study overall: Samples taken during acute and convalescent COVID-19 were collected in the United States, Italy and Spain. Sample material is recorded as cDNA or gDNA derived from T cells, B-cell-depleted T cells, or PBMCs.

Original analysis: Researchers report that nucleated cell counts were estimated from reference gene primer amplification. The table came from immunoSEQ multiplex PCR; TCRdb's copy has only in-frame clones and leaves some out. From that table come the V and J calls and clone size; the DNA was used to work out D and trimming. This table holds 170,000 or so clones, around nine tenths found once. CDR3 size: 14 residues. Trimming took 4 bases from V and 4 from J, leaving 11 bases between them. Germline V lookup: CDR1 MGHDK, CDR2 SYGVNS. This clonotype was sampled from a woman in her late teens or twenties who had recovered from COVID-19. The sample comprised peripheral blood. The chain recombines TRBV25-1 with TRBJ1-5, with no clear D. CDR3 residues: CASSANWENQPQHF. CDR3 coding DNA: TGTGCCAGCAGTGCTAACTGGGAGAATCAGCCCCAGCATTTT.